This T cell receptor beta chain was observed in a study of blood T cell repertoires in COVID-19 (dated by TCRdb to the early 2020s). Turning to the overall study: The collaborator samples originated in the United States, Italy and Spain and spanned the acute and convalescent phases of COVID-19. HLA class I and class II types, where available, came from metadata supplied by the sample provider rather than from assay-based typing. The material from the prospective study consisted of cDNA or gDNA derived from T cells, B-cell-depleted T cells, or PBMCs. The samples were drawn from two sources: the first 160 participants of the ongoing ImmuneRACE study, and over 1,000 subjects contributed by 6 global collaborators. Sample metadata almost always included a de-identified subject ID, COVID-19 status, age in years and sex. Subjects who had been exposed to COVID-19, were actively infected with it, or had recovered from it provided the deeply sampled blood TCRbeta repertoires that made up the dataset. The repertoires were released in a freely available public database intended as a resource for research on the immune response to SARS-CoV-2. Findings and caveats that apply to the study as a whole: Clinical and demographic metadata were provided uncurated, with the amount varying by source and participant.

Taken from the germline V gene, the CDR1 and CDR2 loops are LGHNA and YNFKEQ. The CDR3, cysteine through phenylalanine, is 14 amino acids long. Just CDR3 DNA is preserved here, 42 bases in frame from base 1. Trimming accounts for 0 bases at V and 5 bases at J, while the number of junction bases matched to no gene is 3. Remarks on this clone: Its antigen target is currently unknown. Base qualities are missing; no much larger clone stands one base away.

Whole blood was collected in K2EDTA tubes by collaborating institutions according to the institutions' own protocols. For TCRbeta analysis, collaborator samples were shipped as frozen whole blood, as isolated PBMCs, or as DNA extracted from either sample type. The immunoSEQ Assay, a bias-controlled multiplex PCR, was used to amplify TCRbeta CDR3 regions from genomic DNA. As for how the authors treated the data: Nucleated cell counts per sample were estimated from amplification of reference gene primers within the assay. To quantify the absolute abundance of each unique TCRbeta CDR3 rearrangement, sequence reads were collapsed and filtered. For each sample, productive Simpson clonality was calculated as the square root of Simpson's diversity index over productive rearrangements. Held by TCRdb, this immuneACCESS table contains in-frame sequences only and omits some clones. Under half of the omission traces to an unresolved V gene where checked; the cause of the rest is unknown. The V and J calls and clone size are taken from that table; D and trimming were inferred from the DNA. The table for this sample lists about 160,000 clones; approximately 84% of them were counted only once. The top ten clonotypes cover about 1% of the sample.

The sequence links TRBV4-2 to TRBJ2-5, with 7 junctional bases fitting TRBD1. Material for sequencing was peripheral blood. The sequence was obtained from a man aged 40-55 years with acute or convalescent COVID-19. DNA sequence: TGTGCCAGCAGCCAAGATAGGGGGCGGGAGACCCAGTACTTC. It is translated as CASSQDRGRETQYF.